This entry features one T cell receptor beta chain sequence. Its antigen is as yet unknown. V was pared by 6 bases and J by 2 bases, with 4 bases of the junction left unmatched. The germline CDR1 and CDR2 sequences are SQVTM and ANQGSEA. The CDR3 totals 12 residues. The data were obtained in a study of brain metastases from non-small cell lung cancer. The protocol was immunoSEQ multiplex PCR, while the TCRdb copy is restricted to in-frame clones and leaves out a portion. The data hold around 820 clones, with around nine tenths observed a single time. Points from the study as a whole: Fewer infiltrating T cells were found in brain metastases than primaries. In roughly 64% of brain metastases, T-cell clones were expanded compared with matched primary tumors.

V usage is TRBV29-1 and J usage is TRBJ2-7, with 7 bases aligning to TRBD1. The TCR comes from a donor at least 40 years old with non-small cell lung cancer. The sequencing input was tissue from a brain metastasis. Here the CDR3 reads CSVDREPYEQYF. The CDR3 DNA sequence: TGCAGCGTCGACAGGGAACCCTACGAGCAGTACTTC.